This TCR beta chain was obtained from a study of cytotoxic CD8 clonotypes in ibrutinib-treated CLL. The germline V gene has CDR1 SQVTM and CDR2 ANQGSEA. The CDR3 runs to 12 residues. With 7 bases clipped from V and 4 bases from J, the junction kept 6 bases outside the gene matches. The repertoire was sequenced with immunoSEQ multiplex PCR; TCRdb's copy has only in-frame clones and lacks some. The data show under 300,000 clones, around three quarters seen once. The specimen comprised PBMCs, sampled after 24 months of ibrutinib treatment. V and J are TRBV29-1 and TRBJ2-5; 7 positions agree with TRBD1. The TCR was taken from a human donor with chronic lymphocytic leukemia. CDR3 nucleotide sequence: TGCAGCGGCTACAGGGGCGGAGAGACCCAGTACTTC. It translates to CSGYRGGETQYF.